A selection of T cell receptor beta chains follows, all from one sample in a study of spatial heterogeneity in lung cancer. TCRdb used MiXCR to reprocess the 5' RACE reads, holding one entry per CDR3 protein. The table shows 15,000 to 20,000 distinct CDR3 sequences, with 15% to 20% occurring only once. The sample was PBMCs, taken at surgery. The receptors derive from a male donor with early-stage non-small cell lung cancer. Both conserved end residues are part of each CDR3. D genes are given only for firm matches. A row's size may be missing; if present it is once, few, many or a size class.

v_gene: TRBV12-3/TRBV12-4; abundance: NA; d_gene: TRBD1; j_gene: TRBJ2-4; CDR3nt: TGTGCCAGCAGCTACGGACAGGGGGAGAGGTTGAAAAACATTCAGTACTTC; CDR3aa: CASSYGQGERLKNIQYF
v_gene: TRBV5-5; abundance: many; d_gene: NA; j_gene: TRBJ1-1; CDR3nt: TGTGCCAGCAGCTTGGACCCAAACACTGAAGCTTTCTTT; CDR3aa: CASSLDPNTEAFF
v_gene: TRBV6-1; abundance: medium-sized; d_gene: TRBD1; j_gene: TRBJ2-7; CDR3nt: TGTGCCAGCAGTGTGTTTGGACAGGGGTACGAGCAGTACTTC; CDR3aa: CASSVFGQGYEQYF
v_gene: TRBV19; abundance: many; d_gene: NA; j_gene: TRBJ1-2; CDR3nt: TGTGCCAGTAACCCCGGGACGGAGGGAAGTTTTTATGGCTACACCTTC; CDR3aa: CASNPGTEGSFYGYTF
v_gene: TRBV9; abundance: many; d_gene: NA; j_gene: TRBJ2-5; CDR3nt: TGTGCCAGCAGCGAAGAGGGCAGGACGGGAAGGGAGACCCAGTACTTC; CDR3aa: CASSEEGRTGRETQYF
v_gene: TRBV10-2; abundance: NA; d_gene: TRBD1; j_gene: TRBJ2-2; CDR3nt: TGCGCCAGCATCATACCGGGACAGGGCTCTCCCGGGGAGCTGTTTTTT; CDR3aa: CASIIPGQGSPGELFF
v_gene: TRBV28; abundance: medium-sized; d_gene: NA; j_gene: TRBJ2-5; CDR3nt: TGTGCCAGCAGTTTATGGTCAGGAAGTGAGACCCAGTACTTC; CDR3aa: CASSLWSGSETQYF
v_gene: TRBV10-3; abundance: NA; d_gene: NA; j_gene: TRBJ1-3; CDR3nt: TGTGCCATCAGTGAGCGGAGCTCTGGAAACACCATATATTTT; CDR3aa: CAISERSSGNTIYF
v_gene: TRBV2; abundance: many; d_gene: NA; j_gene: TRBJ1-1; CDR3nt: TGTGCCAGCAGACCAACAGCGAACACTGAAGCTTTCTTT; CDR3aa: CASRPTANTEAFF
v_gene: TRBV19; abundance: many; d_gene: NA; j_gene: TRBJ2-5; CDR3nt: TGTGCCAGTAGTCAGACAAAAGAGACCCAGTACTTC; CDR3aa: CASSQTKETQYF
v_gene: TRBV7-3; abundance: NA; d_gene: TRBD2; j_gene: TRBJ2-1; CDR3nt: TGTGCCAGCAGCACTAGCGGAGGGGAGTACAATGAGCAGTTCTTC; CDR3aa: CASSTSGGEYNEQFF
v_gene: TRBV7-2; abundance: many; d_gene: NA; j_gene: TRBJ2-3; CDR3nt: TGTGCCAGCAGCTTAACCCCCCCCGATACGCAGTATTTT; CDR3aa: CASSLTPPDTQYF
v_gene: TRBV6-5; abundance: NA; d_gene: TRBD1; j_gene: TRBJ1-6; CDR3nt: TGTGCCAGCAGCCACAGGGGAGTCCAGTCACCCCTCCACTTT; CDR3aa: CASSHRGVQSPLHF
v_gene: TRBV20-1; abundance: NA; d_gene: TRBD1; j_gene: TRBJ1-5; CDR3nt: TGCAGTGCTCTACAGGGGTATAGCAATCAGCCCCAGCATTTT; CDR3aa: CSALQGYSNQPQHF
v_gene: TRBV27; abundance: few; d_gene: TRBD2; j_gene: TRBJ2-7; CDR3nt: TGTGCCAGCACCCTGGGGGCTAGCGGGACCGAGCAGTACTTC; CDR3aa: CASTLGASGTEQYF
v_gene: TRBV12-3/TRBV12-4; abundance: NA; d_gene: NA; j_gene: TRBJ2-5; CDR3nt: TGTGCCAGCTCCTCTAATGGGGCCGGAGAGACCCAGTACTTC; CDR3aa: CASSSNGAGETQYF
v_gene: TRBV12-3/TRBV12-4; abundance: few; d_gene: NA; j_gene: TRBJ1-3; CDR3nt: TGTGCCAGCAGGAAAAAGGGTTCTGGAAACACCATATATTTT; CDR3aa: CASRKKGSGNTIYF
v_gene: TRBV20-1; abundance: many; d_gene: TRBD2; j_gene: TRBJ2-1; CDR3nt: TGCAGTGCTAGAAGCCCTAGCGGGGAGCACAATGAGCAGTTCTTC; CDR3aa: CSARSPSGEHNEQFF
v_gene: TRBV18; abundance: NA; d_gene: NA; j_gene: TRBJ2-6; CDR3nt: TGTGCCAGCTCACCATCTTACGTTACTGGGGCCAACGTCCTGACTTTC; CDR3aa: CASSPSYVTGANVLTF
v_gene: TRBV29-1; abundance: NA; d_gene: NA; j_gene: TRBJ1-2; CDR3nt: TGCAGCGTTGATCCCCGGGACACCTACTATGGCTACACCTTC; CDR3aa: CSVDPRDTYYGYTF
v_gene: TRBV11-2; abundance: many; d_gene: NA; j_gene: TRBJ2-5; CDR3nt: TGTGCCAGCAGCTTACCGGGCGGGACCCAGTACTTC; CDR3aa: CASSLPGGTQYF
v_gene: TRBV27; abundance: many; d_gene: TRBD2; j_gene: TRBJ2-5; CDR3nt: TGTGCCAGCAGGATAGCGGGGGGGCTTGAGACCCAGTACTTC; CDR3aa: CASRIAGGLETQYF
v_gene: TRBV5-6; abundance: NA; d_gene: NA; j_gene: TRBJ1-2; CDR3nt: TGTGCCAGCAGCAGGGGGTCGGGGATGGACTATGGCTACACCTTC; CDR3aa: CASSRGSGMDYGYTF
v_gene: TRBV9; abundance: many; d_gene: TRBD2; j_gene: TRBJ2-1; CDR3nt: TGTGCCAGCAGTGAGGGGCTAGCGGGGGACAATGAGCAGTTCTTC; CDR3aa: CASSEGLAGDNEQFF
v_gene: TRBV12-3/TRBV12-4; abundance: many; d_gene: NA; j_gene: TRBJ2-1; CDR3nt: TGTGCCAGCAGTTTAAGGTCTGACGCCGGGCAGTTCTTC; CDR3aa: CASSLRSDAGQFF
v_gene: TRBV6-2/TRBV6-3; abundance: many; d_gene: NA; j_gene: TRBJ1-1; CDR3nt: TGTGCCAGCAGTTTTACAGGGAACACTGAAGCTTTCTTT; CDR3aa: CASSFTGNTEAFF
v_gene: TRBV19; abundance: NA; d_gene: NA; j_gene: TRBJ2-3; CDR3nt: TGTGCCACCTCCAGGCCGGGAACAGATACGCAGTATTTT; CDR3aa: CATSRPGTDTQYF
v_gene: TRBV19; abundance: many; d_gene: NA; j_gene: TRBJ1-5; CDR3nt: TGTGCCAGTAGTACAGGGTTCAAGCCCCAGCATTTT; CDR3aa: CASSTGFKPQHF